This entry lists 21 T cell receptor beta chains sequenced from one sample in a study of cytomegalovirus exposure and HLA in healthy donors. With 60 Vbeta and 13 Jbeta primers, the PCR was carried out. Data came from immunoSEQ multiplex PCR; TCRdb stores just in-frame clones and leaves some out. The table has around 130,000 clones, 79% seen once. Sequencing was carried out using PBMCs. The receptors originated from a man between 18 and 29 years old in good health and CMV-seronegative.

This clone was found a few times. The chain carries TRBV6-5 and TRBJ1-6, with 8 positions matching TRBD1. Germline V gene sequence: CDR1 MNHEY, CDR2 SVGAGI. There are 16 residues in the CDR3. Trimming cost V 0 bases and J 9 bases; bases outside gene matches: 7. As DNA, the CDR3 is TGTGCCAGCAGTTACTCGAGGACAGGGCGAGGTTCACCCCTCCACTTT. This translates into CASSYSRTGRGSPLHF.

This sequence joins TRBV4-2 and TRBJ2-7; tentative D call: TRBD1 (5 bases). V shed 0 bases and J shed 2 bases, with 11 bases lying between them. This CDR3 contains 15 residues. CDR1 and CDR2 (germline): LGHNA, YNFKEQ. CDR3 protein: CASSQDQTEAYEQYF. CDR3 DNA: TGTGCCAGCAGCCAAGATCAGACAGAGGCCTACGAGCAGTACTTC.

This clone was counted once. The CDR3 sequence: CASSPLGGPEAFF. CDR3 bases: TGTGCCAGCAGTCCCCTGGGGGGGCCCGAAGCTTTCTTT. V gene TRBV27 combines with J gene TRBJ1-1; perhaps TRBD1 as D (6 bases). The CDR3 covers 13 residues. Germline CDR1 is MNHEY and CDR2 is SMNVEV (reference sequence). V gave up 5 bases and J gave up 8 bases, with 15 bases separating them.

This clone was seen a few times. The rearrangement joins TRBV6-5 to TRBJ1-1, with D unclear. Trimming shortened V by 0 bases and J by 7 bases, and 3 bases separated the two germline ends. Germline CDR1 MNHEY, CDR2 SVGAGI. This CDR3 spans 11 amino acids. The CDR3 region is CASSYSSEAFF. The CDR3 coding sequence is TGTGCCAGCAGTTACTCGAGTGAAGCTTTCTTT.

The chain carries TRBV2 and TRBJ2-7; D might be TRBD1 (6 bases). With 7 bases removed from V and 4 bases from J, the gap between germline ends came to 11 bases. The V gene's germline CDR1 is SNHLY and CDR2 FYNNEI. CDR3 length: 12 residues. The CDR3 reads CASNLDSYEQYV. The CDR3 DNA reads TGTGCCAGCAACCTGGACAGTTACGAGCAGTACGTC.

The genes are TRBV28 and TRBJ1-5; tentative D call: TRBD1 (6 bases). The germline gives CDR1 MDHEN, CDR2 SYDVKM. Trimming cost V 3 bases and J 5 bases, with 17 bases left between them. The CDR3 loop spans 16 amino acids. The CDR3 reads CASSFVYGGPDQPQHF. CDR3 bases: TGTGCCAGCAGTTTTGTCTACGGGGGGCCGGATCAGCCCCAGCATTTT.

This chain uses TRBV5-4 with TRBJ2-3, with D possibly matching TRBD2 (5 bases). Germline CDR1 reads SGHNT; CDR2 reads YYREEE (reference sequence). The CDR3 consists of 13 residues. Trimming stripped 7 bases from V and 3 bases from J, with 12 bases between. CDR3 nucleotide sequence: TGTGCCAGCGCATGGGCGGGTACAGATACGCAGTATTTT. Translated: CASAWAGTDTQYF.

The gene calls are TRBV19 and TRBJ2-5; D is ambiguous. This CDR3 contains 16 residues. Germline loops: CDR1 LNHDA, CDR2 SQIVND (reference sequence). Between the trimmed V and J ends, which lost 5 bases and 7 bases, there was a span of 23 bases. CDR3 residues: CASSPERWVSAATQYF. The CDR3 nucleotides are TGTGCCAGTAGTCCCGAGAGGTGGGTATCGGCAGCGACCCAGTACTTC.

This clone was counted only a few times. The gene calls are TRBV5-6 and TRBJ1-2; the match to TRBD1 covers 7 bases. CDR1 is SGHDT, CDR2 YYEEEE, per germline. The CDR3 has 15 amino acids. After removal of 3 bases from V and 0 bases from J, the junction contained 5 bases not matched to a gene. CDR3 region: CASSWGRGTNYGYTF. The CDR3 DNA reads as TGTGCCAGCAGCTGGGGCAGGGGGACTAACTATGGCTACACCTTC.

V is TRBV27 and J is TRBJ1-1; D uncertain. The CDR3 is 13 amino acids. CDR1 is MNHEY and CDR2 is SMNVEV in the germline V gene (reference sequence). Between the trimmed V and J ends, which lost 9 bases and 4 bases, there was a span of 15 bases. CDR3 sequence (DNA): TGTGCCAGTTCTGGGCAGATGGGCACTGAAGCTTTCTTT. This sequence encodes CASSGQMGTEAFF.

This chain links TRBV19 with TRBJ2-3, with D possibly being TRBD1 (6 bases). Trimming removed 3 bases at V and 0 bases at J, with 13 bases between. The CDR3 sequence is 16 residues long. The germline V gene encodes CDR1 LNHDA and CDR2 SQIVND (reference sequence). DNA of the CDR3: TGTGCCAGTAGTATTACGGGCAGGGGAAGCACAGATACGCAGTATTTT. Its translation is CASSITGRGSTDTQYF.

This clone was counted a single time. For the CDR3, the DNA is TGTGCCAGTAGTATAGGAGGACGGGGGGATATTCTGGACACTGAAGCTTTCTTT. Its translation is CASSIGGRGDILDTEAFF. The chain carries TRBV19 and TRBJ1-1, with a possible D match to TRBD1 (5 bases). Trimming stripped 1 base from V and 3 bases from J, with 21 bases between. The CDR3 has 18 amino acids. Per germline, CDR1 LNHDA and CDR2 SQIVND (reference sequence).

V gene TRBV7-9 combines with J gene TRBJ2-2; 7 bases line up with TRBD1. The V gene end was trimmed by 1 base and the J gene end by 8 bases; junction bases not matched to a gene: 19. The CDR3 extends over 19 amino acids. CDR1 is SEHNR and CDR2 is FQNEAQ in the germline V gene (reference sequence). The CDR3 reads CASSLDAGKSTGRSGELFF. In DNA form, the CDR3 reads TGTGCCAGCAGCTTAGATGCCGGAAAATCGACAGGGCGCTCGGGGGAGCTGTTTTTT.

As DNA, the CDR3 is TGTGCCAGTAGCACTACAGGGACCGGTCAGCCCCAGCATTTT. This encodes CASSTTGTGQPQHF. V and J are TRBV19 and TRBJ1-5; D is perhaps TRBD1 (6 bases). The CDR3 spans 14 residues. The germline V and J ends were trimmed by 6 bases and 6 bases, with 15 bases remaining between them. The germline V gene encodes CDR1 LNHDA and CDR2 SQIVND (reference sequence).

The V gene is TRBV18, the J gene TRBJ1-2; D perhaps matches TRBD1 (5 bases). With 0 bases removed from V and 5 bases from J, the gap between germline ends came to 13 bases. The CDR3 covers 15 residues. Germline V gene lookup returns CDR1 KGHSH and CDR2 LQKENI. CDR3: CASSPPLGGGYGYTF. The CDR3 coding sequence is TGTGCCAGCTCACCACCGCTCGGGGGGGGATATGGCTACACCTTC.

V and J are TRBV27 and TRBJ1-1; no firm D call. The CDR3 length is 15 residues. Per the germline V gene, CDR1 is MNHEY and CDR2 is SMNVEV (reference sequence). Trimming stripped 1 base from V and 1 base from J, with 10 bases between. Here the CDR3 reads CASSLLPVQNTEAFF. CDR3 DNA: TGTGCCAGCAGTTTATTACCGGTCCAGAACACTGAAGCTTTCTTT.

The chain joins TRBV6-6 to TRBJ2-2; the D is unclear. The CDR3 sequence is 14 residues long. In germline, CDR1 is MNHNY, CDR2 SVGAGI (reference sequence). V lost 7 bases and J lost 1, with 10 bases in between. The CDR3 reads CASKPRRNTGELFF. The CDR3 bases are TGTGCCAGCAAGCCTAGGAGGAACACCGGGGAGCTGTTTTTT.

This sequence joins TRBV27 and TRBJ1-5; D is possibly TRBD1 (6 bases). The CDR3 has 14 residues. Trimming removed 2 bases at V and 4 bases at J, with 9 bases between. The germline V gene encodes CDR1 MNHEY and CDR2 SMNVEV (reference sequence). Here the CDR3 DNA reads TGTGCCAGCAGTTTAACAGGGATAAATCAGCCCCAGCATTTT. Its translation: CASSLTGINQPQHF.

The chain uses TRBV30 and TRBJ1-5, with D maybe TRBD1 (5 bases). V shed 2 bases and J shed 0 bases, with 17 bases lying between them. The CDR3 length is 17 residues. Germline loops: CDR1 GTSNPN, CDR2 SVGIG (reference sequence). The CDR3 spells CAWSTDTELYSNQPQHF. As DNA, the CDR3 is TGTGCCTGGAGTACGGACACGGAACTATATAGCAATCAGCCCCAGCATTTT.

DNA for the CDR3: TGTGCCAGCAGCCCAACACAGGGGCTTCCCAATGAGCAGTTCTTC. Its protein is CASSPTQGLPNEQFF. This chain links TRBV21-1 with TRBJ2-1; the table's TRBD1 call for D was not verified on the DNA. TRBV21-1 is a known pseudogene. This CDR3 spans 15 amino acids.

This clone appeared a few times. The rearrangement joins TRBV6-1 to TRBJ1-4, with D hard to call. CDR3 length: 14 residues. CDR1 is MNHNS and CDR2 is SASEGT in the germline V gene. V lost 3 bases and J 8 bases, leaving 13 bases between the germline ends. DNA for the CDR3: TGTGCCAGCAGTGATTTGGCCTTATTAGAAAAACTGTTTTTT. This gives the protein CASSDLALLEKLFF.